This T cell receptor beta chain is from a study of T cells in Graves' hyperthyroidism and ophthalmopathy. Study-level findings and limits: Most expanded thyroid clonotypes above 0.001 recurred in blood.

Uncontrolled infection, other autoimmune disease, pregnancy or lactation excluded patients. Blood was obtained at the first hyperthyroidism diagnosis, which preceded any ophthalmopathy symptoms. Source material for PBMCs was less than 12 ml fresh peripheral blood. Amplification yielded TCR beta CDR3 regions, with RNA transcripts as the source. During a first-round RT-PCR of the TCR CDR3, the HTBI primer set was used. TCRdb reanalysed the multiplex PCR reads using MiXCR and keeps one entry per CDR3 protein. The sample shows more than 300,000 distinct CDR3 sequences, approximately 18% of them seen only once. This clonotype was counted many times. Its specificity is not known. There are 17 residues in the CDR3. Germline assignment: CDR1 MNHEY and CDR2 SMNVEV (reference sequence). J lost 0 bases, V lost 2 bases, and 5 bases had no gene match.

This chain uses TRBV27 with TRBJ2-1; 9 nucleotides match TRBD2. The sequence was obtained from a woman under 40 with Graves' hyperthyroidism that later progressed to Graves' ophthalmopathy. The source material was blood. This CDR3 is CASSLAGGPGSYNEQFF. CDR3 sequence (DNA): TGTGCCAGCAGTTTAGCGGGAGGGCCGGGCTCCTACAATGAGCAGTTCTTC.